This T cell receptor (beta chain) was sequenced in a study of blood T cell repertoires in COVID-19. Study at large: COVID-19 samples, acute and convalescent, were from the United States, Italy and Spain. T cells, B-cell-depleted T cells, or PBMCs supplied cDNA or gDNA.

In the authors' methods: By means of reference gene primer amplification, nucleated cell counts were estimated. Profiling relied on immunoSEQ multiplex PCR, and the TCRdb table lists in-frame clones only, not all of them. V and J calls and clone size are given by that table; D and trimming were obtained from the DNA. The profile covers about 220,000 clones, with 80% to 85% appearing a single time and about 4.8% taken by the ten largest. Sequences were obtained from peripheral blood. The sequence was obtained from a woman in her seventies with COVID-19, enrolled during active disease.

The CDR3 nucleotides read TGTGCCAGCAGCGTAGTAGGGAGCTCCTACGAGCAGTACTTC. Protein product: CASSVVGSSYEQYF. The chain uses TRBV9 and TRBJ2-7, with a tentative D call TRBD2 (5 bases). Germline V gene lookup returns CDR1 SGDLS and CDR2 YYNGEE. Trimming removed 0 bases from V and 0 bases from J, with 7 bases in between. The CDR3 is 14 amino acids.